This T cell receptor (beta chain) was captured in a study of blood T cells in healthy people across ages. V was shortened by 7 bases and J by 4 bases, with 13 bases between the two germline ends. This CDR3 is 13 amino acids long. No fewer than 7 million PBMCs went into each sample. The authors ran a second PCR of about 7 to 12 cycles using a sample-barcoded 5' primer and a J-beta primer mix. Each CDR3 protein is one row after TCRdb ran MiXCR on the 5' RACE reads. The sample has some 1.1 million distinct CDR3 sequences, less than 45% seen once. The chain combines TRBV12-3 or TRBV12-4 with TRBJ1-1, with D perhaps matching TRBD1 (6 bases). This sequence was found in a man between 18 and 29 years old in good health. The sequenced sample consisted of blood. CDR3 coding DNA: TGTGCCAGCACCATGAAGGGGGGCACTGAAGCTTTCTTT. It specifies CASTMKGGTEAFF.